Presented here are 21 T cell receptor beta chains from one specimen sequenced in a study of blood T cell repertoires in COVID-19. The assay was immunoSEQ multiplex PCR, and TCRdb's table has in-frame clones only and misses some. This sample has roughly 200,000 clones; roughly 86% occur once, and the top ten carry 1.5% to 2%. Sequencing used peripheral blood. The source is a man younger than 30 with active or convalescent COVID-19.

This clone showed up just once. The chain couples TRBV5-1 to TRBJ1-2; TRBD1 might be the D (6 bases). The CDR3 is made up of 15 amino acids. Trimming removed 5 bases at V and 5 bases at J, with 19 bases between. The germline V gene has CDR1 SGHRS and CDR2 YFSETQ. The CDR3 sequence: CASSKEGETVYGYTF. CDR3 nucleotide sequence: TGCGCCAGCAGTAAAGAGGGGGAGACAGTTTATGGCTACACCTTC.

The rearrangement uses TRBV20-1 and TRBJ2-7, with a possible D match to TRBD1 (5 bases). Trimming removed 3 bases at V and 3 bases at J, with 15 bases between. CDR3 length: 14 residues. CDR1 and CDR2 (germline): DFQATT, SNEGSKA (reference sequence). The CDR3 protein is CSASLQGVNYEQYF. In DNA, the CDR3 is TGCAGTGCTAGTCTTCAGGGTGTCAACTACGAGCAGTACTTC.

The chain combines TRBV7-8 with TRBJ1-4, with D tentatively TRBD1 (6 bases). The CDR3 is 18 residues long. The germline V gene encodes CDR1 SGHVS and CDR2 FQNEAQ. Trimming removed 2 bases from V and 0 bases from J, with 16 bases in between. The CDR3 protein is CASSLFRGGGSTNEKLFF. CDR3 bases: TGTGCCAGCAGCTTATTTAGGGGGGGTGGCTCAACTAATGAAAAACTGTTTTTT.

The rearrangement joins TRBV19 to TRBJ1-3; no definite D call. V shed 1 base and J shed 4 bases, with 5 bases lying between them. The CDR3 runs to 13 residues. CDR1 and CDR2 (germline): LNHDA, SQIVND (reference sequence). The CDR3 here is CASSIALGNTIYF. The CDR3 bases are TGTGCCAGTAGTATAGCCCTGGGAAACACCATATATTTT.

The chain links TRBV6-1 to TRBJ1-2; the D is unclear. The CDR3 has 13 residues. Germline values: CDR1 MNHNS, CDR2 SASEGT. Trimming took 1 base from V and 8 from J, leaving 11 bases between them. CDR3 loop: CASSEENVLGYTF. The CDR3 DNA reads as TGTGCCAGCAGTGAAGAAAATGTGCTAGGCTACACCTTC.

This chain joins TRBV7-2 and TRBJ1-1, with D possibly matching TRBD1 (5 bases). The ends were cut back, 6 bases at V and 7 bases at J, with 12 bases in the middle. Germline CDR1 is SGHTA and CDR2 is FQGNSA. This CDR3 spans 12 amino acids. This CDR3 is CASRQGVSEAFF. The CDR3 nucleotides read TGTGCCAGCAGGCAGGGTGTAAGTGAAGCTTTCTTT.

The chain is built from TRBV4-1 and TRBJ1-2; D ambiguous. The CDR3 length is 16 residues. Germline V gene data show CDR1 as MGHRA and CDR2 as YSYEKL. Trimming took 1 base from V and 8 from J, leaving 20 bases between them. The CDR3 loop reads CASSQGPTRRAEGYTF. The CDR3 nucleotides read TGCGCCAGCAGCCAAGGGCCTACAAGGAGGGCGGAAGGCTACACCTTC.

V gene TRBV25-1 combines with J gene TRBJ2-5; 9 nucleotides agree with TRBD1. CDR1 and CDR2 (germline): MGHDK, SYGVNS. Trimming cost V 5 bases and J 4 bases; bases outside gene matches: 8. This CDR3 contains 15 residues. CDR3 sequence reads: CASSTYQDRGETQYF. CDR3 nucleotide sequence: TGTGCCAGCAGTACCTACCAGGACAGGGGAGAGACCCAGTACTTC.

The CDR3 bases are TGTGCCAGTAGTATTGCCGCGGATACTGGAAACACCATATATTTT. It specifies CASSIAADTGNTIYF. The chain recombines TRBV19 with TRBJ1-3; D unclear. Germline lookup yields CDR1 LNHDA and CDR2 SQIVND (reference sequence). The CDR3 length is 15 residues. V was cut by 3 bases and J by 2 bases, with 11 bases left in between. Full variable domain (rest looked up from reference TRBV19 and TRBJ1-3): DGGITQSPKYLFRKEGQNVTLSCEQNLNHDAMYWYRQDPGQGLRLIYYSQIVNDFQKGDIAEGYSVSREKKESFPLTVTSAQKNPTAFYLCASSIAADTGNTIYFGEGSWLTVV.

This chain links TRBV6-6 with TRBJ2-7, with TRBD1 identical over 9 bases. Germline loops: CDR1 MNHNY, CDR2 SVGAGI (reference sequence). The CDR3 length is 14 residues. After removal of 2 bases from V and 6 bases from J, the junction contained 5 bases not matched to a gene. CDR3 sequence (DNA): TGTGCCAGCAGTTACCAGGACAGGGGAATCGAGCAGTACTTC. It codes for CASSYQDRGIEQYF.

The gene calls are TRBV7-2 and TRBJ1-5, with D maybe TRBD1 (6 bases). Germline assignment: CDR1 SGHTA and CDR2 FQGNSA. V gave up 5 bases and J gave up 5 bases, with 13 bases separating them. The CDR3 has 14 residues. CDR3 DNA: TGTGCCAGCAGCCCGAGGACAGACGATCAGCCCCAGCATTTT. It yields the protein CASSPRTDDQPQHF.

The chain links TRBV12-3 or TRBV12-4 to TRBJ2-5; no clear D. The CDR3 sequence is 13 residues long. V was trimmed by 4 bases and J by 5 bases, leaving 11 bases between them. CDR3 bases: TGTGCCAGCAGTTCCTCCCAGTGGGAGACCCAGTACTTC. Its protein is CASSSSQWETQYF.

The chain couples TRBV18 to TRBJ1-1, with D unresolved. Germline loops: CDR1 KGHSH, CDR2 LQKENI. The CDR3 contains 14 residues. V was shortened by 2 bases and J by 2 bases, with 9 bases between the two germline ends. CDR3 bases: TGTGCCAGCTCACCATTGGGCACAAACACTGAAGCTTTCTTT. It translates to CASSPLGTNTEAFF.

As to this clone: One end of the junction fails to match germline, which may point to a read error. The DNA for the CDR3 is TGTGCCAGCAGTGACTCTTTTAGGGGGCTCCGGTATTTT. Protein sequence: CASSDSFRGLRYF. The rearrangement links TRBV6-4 to TRBJ1-5; TRBD1 agrees at 7 bases. This CDR3 is 13 amino acids long. From germline, CDR1 is MRHNA and CDR2 SNTAGT.

This rearrangement joins TRBV5-1 to TRBJ1-1, with D possibly matching TRBD1 (6 bases). Between the trimmed V and J ends, which lost 0 bases and 1 base, there was a span of 13 bases. Germline lookup yields CDR1 SGHRS and CDR2 YFSETQ. The CDR3 totals 16 residues. The CDR3 bases are TGCGCCAGCAGCTTGGAAGGGGGTTGGGGGAACACTGAAGCTTTCTTT. This gives the protein CASSLEGGWGNTEAFF.

V usage is TRBV6-5 and J usage is TRBJ1-4; D is unclear. Between the trimmed V and J ends, which lost 0 bases and 7 bases, there was a span of 6 bases. Germline V CDR1 and CDR2: MNHEY, SVGAGI. The CDR3 is made up of 13 amino acids. The CDR3, as DNA: TGTGCCAGCAGTTACTCGAGCGGTGAAAAACTGTTTTTT. It encodes CASSYSSGEKLFF.

This clone was detected once. The rearrangement joins TRBV3-1 (or the pseudogene TRBV3-2) to TRBJ2-3; 7 nucleotides agree with TRBD1. After removal of 4 bases from V and 1 base from J, the junction contained 8 bases not matched to a gene. CDR3 length: 16 residues. Germline CDR1 is LGHDT and CDR2 is YNNKEL (reference sequence). CDR3 nucleotides: TGTGCCAGCAGCCCGCCCAGGGGGTTGGGCACAGATACGCAGTATTTT. Amino acids: CASSPPRGLGTDTQYF.

This chain joins TRBV2 and TRBJ2-7; TRBD1 matches 7 bases. This CDR3 is 14 amino acids long. The V gene's germline CDR1 is SNHLY and CDR2 FYNNEI. Losses at the gene ends were 0 bases for V and 2 bases for J; bases not matched to a gene: 1. The CDR3 region has the DNA TGTGCCAGCAGTGAAGCAGGGGGCCCCTACGAGCAGTACTTC. It codes for CASSEAGGPYEQYF.

This sequence joins TRBV6-1 and TRBJ1-3; D uncertain. CDR3 length equals 14 residues. Germline V lookup: CDR1 MNHNS, CDR2 SASEGT. The V gene lost 2 bases and the J gene lost 0 bases, with 5 bases spanning the gap. The DNA of the CDR3 is TGTGCCAGCAGTGAAAGGAGCTCTGGAAACACCATATATTTT. Translating gives CASSERSSGNTIYF.

The CDR3: CASSGPRTGSYEQYF. CDR3 sequence (DNA): TGTGCCAGCAGCGGGCCGCGGACAGGATCTTACGAGCAGTACTTC. The V gene is TRBV7-9, the J gene TRBJ2-7; TRBD1 aligns across 7 bases. From germline, CDR1 is SEHNR and CDR2 FQNEAQ (reference sequence). This CDR3 has 15 residues. After removal of 5 bases from V and 4 bases from J, the junction contained 11 bases not matched to a gene.

CDR3 in DNA: TGTGCCAGTAGTATGGATGGAGTCGGTGAAAAACTGTTTTTT. It specifies CASSMDGVGEKLFF. The genes are TRBV19 and TRBJ1-4; D gene unclear. CDR1 and CDR2 (germline): LNHDA, SQIVND (reference sequence). This CDR3 contains 14 residues. V was cut by 3 bases and J by 7 bases, with 12 bases left in between.